One sample yielded the 8 T cell receptor beta chains listed below, sequenced in a study of identical twins. TCRdb recomputed calls from the 5' RACE reads with MiXCR, one row per CDR3 protein. The sample has about 690,000 distinct CDR3 sequences; 5.5% to 7.5% are singletons. The sequenced sample consisted of naive T cells sorted from blood. The source is a man aged 18 to 35 in good health.

The gene calls are TRBV27 and TRBJ2-5; 7 nucleotides line up with TRBD1. Germline CDR1 reads MNHEY; CDR2 reads SMNVEV (reference sequence). This CDR3 has 15 amino acids. The ends lost 5 bases at V and 2 bases at J; junction bases unmatched: 8. The CDR3, as DNA: TGTGCCAGCAGTCTCCGGGACAGTTTGCAAGAGACCCAGTACTTC. It translates to CASSLRDSLQETQYF.

This clonotype was picked up many times. This sequence joins TRBV5-1 and TRBJ2-1; perhaps TRBD2 as D (6 bases). The CDR3 covers 15 residues. CDR1 and CDR2 from the germline V gene are SGHRS and YFSETQ. Trimming left V 2 bases short and J 8 bases short, with 17 bases between. In DNA form, the CDR3 reads TGCGCCAGCAGCTTCGTCCGGGGGTGGGTATATGAGCAGTTCTTC. This sequence encodes CASSFVRGWVYEQFF.

This clonotype was picked up a small number of times. The V gene is TRBV12-3 or TRBV12-4, the J gene TRBJ2-1, with 9 bases fitting TRBD2. The junction had 2 bases not matched to a gene; V was cut back by 3 bases and J by 14 bases. This CDR3 has 11 amino acids. The CDR3 protein is CASSFGGGEFF. The CDR3 bases are TGTGCCAGCAGTTTTGGCGGGGGGGAGTTCTTC.

This clonotype was seen at least ten times. In nucleotides, the CDR3 is TGTGCCAGCAGCCTAGGGGGTGAGGTCGGTGTCTACGAGCAGTACTTC. Its translation: CASSLGGEVGVYEQYF. The V gene is TRBV9, the J gene TRBJ2-7; D may be TRBD1 (6 bases). Germline V lookup: CDR1 SGDLS, CDR2 YYNGEE. V was cut by 4 bases and J by 3 bases, with 20 bases left in between. This CDR3 region has 16 residues.

This clonotype was observed at least ten times. The CDR3 DNA is TGCAGCGTTGCTGCGGGAGGGCGAAACACCGGGGAGCTGTTTTTT. Translation gives CSVAAGGRNTGELFF. The chain is built from TRBV29-1 and TRBJ2-2, with 9 bases matching TRBD2. The CDR3 covers 15 residues. The germline gives CDR1 SQVTM, CDR2 ANQGSEA. The ends lost 4 bases at V and 2 bases at J; junction bases unmatched: 5.

In this sample, this clonotype turned up many times. The chain joins TRBV10-3 to TRBJ2-1; tentative D call: TRBD1 (6 bases). Per germline, CDR1 ENHRY and CDR2 SYGVKD. V was pared by 10 bases and J by 4 bases, with 17 bases between. This CDR3 spans 14 amino acids. The CDR3 protein is CATEPGQGYNEQFF. CDR3 in DNA: TGTGCCACCGAACCAGGGCAGGGGTACAATGAGCAGTTCTTC.

Points on this clonotype: This sequence may be a read error, since a much larger clone differs from it by one base. The chain employs TRBV2 and TRBJ2-1; tentative D call: TRBD1 (5 bases). The CDR3 extends over 13 amino acids. Germline CDR1 is SNHLY and CDR2 is FYNNEI. Deletions cut 3 bases from V and 9 bases from J, with 12 bases between. The CDR3 DNA follows: TGTGCCAGCAGTGAGGGCACCGACAGTGAGCAGTTCTTC. This sequence encodes CASSEGTDSEQFF.

This clonotype has more than one count but fewer than ten. The chain uses TRBV7-9 and TRBJ1-1, with a possible D match to TRBD1 (5 bases). Germline V gene sequence: CDR1 SEHNR, CDR2 FQNEAQ (reference sequence). V gave up 6 bases and J gave up 11 bases, with 16 bases separating them. The CDR3 sequence is 12 residues long. CDR3: CASSQTVERAFF. CDR3 in DNA: TGTGCCAGCAGTCAGACAGTCGAGAGGGCTTTCTTT.